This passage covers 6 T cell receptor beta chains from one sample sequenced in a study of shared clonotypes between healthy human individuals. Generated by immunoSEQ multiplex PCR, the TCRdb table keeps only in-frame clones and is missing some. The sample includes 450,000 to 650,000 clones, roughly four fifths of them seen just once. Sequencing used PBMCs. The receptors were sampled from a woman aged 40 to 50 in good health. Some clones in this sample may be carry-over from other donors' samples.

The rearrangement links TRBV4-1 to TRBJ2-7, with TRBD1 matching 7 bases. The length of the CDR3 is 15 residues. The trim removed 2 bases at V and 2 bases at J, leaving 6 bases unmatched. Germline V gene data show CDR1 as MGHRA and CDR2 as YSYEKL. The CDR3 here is CASSQYRDSAYEQYF. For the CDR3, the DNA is TGCGCCAGCAGCCAATACCGGGACAGCGCCTACGAGCAGTACTTC.

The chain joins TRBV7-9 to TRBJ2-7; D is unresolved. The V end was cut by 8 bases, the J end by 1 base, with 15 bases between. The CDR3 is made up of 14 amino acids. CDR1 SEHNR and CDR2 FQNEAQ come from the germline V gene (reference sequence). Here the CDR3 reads CASSWVDGSYEQYF. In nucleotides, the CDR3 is TGTGCCAGCTCCTGGGTAGACGGGTCCTACGAGCAGTACTTC.

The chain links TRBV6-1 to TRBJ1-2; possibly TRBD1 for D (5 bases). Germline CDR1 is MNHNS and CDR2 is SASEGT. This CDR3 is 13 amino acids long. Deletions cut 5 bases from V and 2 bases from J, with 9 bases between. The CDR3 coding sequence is TGTGCCAGCAGTCGACAGATAAACTATGGCTACACCTTC. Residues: CASSRQINYGYTF.

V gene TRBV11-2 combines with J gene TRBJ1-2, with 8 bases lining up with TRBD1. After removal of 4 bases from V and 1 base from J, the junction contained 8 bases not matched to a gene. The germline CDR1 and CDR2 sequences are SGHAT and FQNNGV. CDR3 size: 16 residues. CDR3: CASSSPRTGHNYGYTF. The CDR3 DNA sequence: TGTGCCAGCAGCTCGCCCCGGACAGGGCATAACTATGGCTACACCTTC.

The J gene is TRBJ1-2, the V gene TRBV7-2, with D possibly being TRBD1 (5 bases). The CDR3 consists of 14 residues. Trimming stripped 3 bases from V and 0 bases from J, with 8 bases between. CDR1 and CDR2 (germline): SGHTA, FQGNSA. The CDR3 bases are TGTGCCAGCAGCTTTCAGGGAGCTAACTATGGCTACACCTTC. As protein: CASSFQGANYGYTF.

The CDR3 here is CASSLQGGSNQPQHF. DNA for the CDR3: TGTGCCAGCAGCTTACAGGGGGGTAGCAATCAGCCCCAGCATTTT. The chain recombines TRBV5-5 with TRBJ1-5, with TRBD1 identical over 8 bases. Unmatched junction bases numbered 1, after V lost 2 bases and J lost 0 bases. The CDR3 length is 15 residues. Per germline, CDR1 SGHKS and CDR2 YYEKEE (reference sequence).